Listed below are T cell receptor beta chains from one sample, sequenced in a study of cytomegalovirus exposure and HLA in healthy donors. Sequenced by immunoSEQ multiplex PCR; TCRdb stores in-frame clones only, minus some. The sample totals around 70,000 clones; its top ten clones hold about 4.9%. The sequenced sample was PBMCs. Receptor source: a man between 35 and 55 years old in good health and CMV-seronegative. The CDR3 runs from the conserved cysteine through the conserved F or W. D genes are given only for firm matches.

d_gene	v_gene	j_gene	CDR3nt	CDR3aa
NA	TRBV5-1	TRBJ2-5	TGCGCCAGCAGCTTGCAGGACAACTATAAGGAGACCCAGTACTTC	CASSLQDNYKETQYF
NA	TRBV4-2	TRBJ1-1	TGTGCCAGCAGCCAAGATCGGGGGTGGGACACTGAAGCTTTCTTT	CASSQDRGWDTEAFF
TRBD2	TRBV27	TRBJ2-7	TGTGCCAGCAAGCCGGGACTAGCGGGAGGGCTCGAGCAGTACTTC	CASKPGLAGGLEQYF
NA	TRBV18	TRBJ1-6	TGTGCCAGCTCACGGGGGGACCGAGCCAATTCACCCCTCCACTTT	CASSRGDRANSPLHF
NA	TRBV4-3	TRBJ1-2	TGCGCCAGCAGCCAAGAAGGGTCTTGGGGCGCTAACTATGGCTACACCTTC	CASSQEGSWGANYGYTF
TRBD1	TRBV4-3	TRBJ2-7	TGCGCCAGCAGCCTGGGACAGGGCTACGAGCAGTACTTC	CASSLGQGYEQYF
NA	TRBV1	TRBJ2-1	TGCACCAGCAGCCAAGAGGCAGGACTAGAAGTCTACAATGAGCAGTTCTTC	CTSSQEAGLEVYNEQFF
NA	TRBV2	TRBJ1-2	TGTGCCAGCAGGGGGGGAGAGAACTATGGCTACACCTTC	CASRGGENYGYTF
NA	TRBV7-9	TRBJ1-3	TGTGCCAGCAGCGTCGGTTATTCAACCGGAAACACCATATATTTT	CASSVGYSTGNTIYF
NA	TRBV19	TRBJ2-7	TGTGCCAGTAGAGACAGTACATCCTACGAGCAGTACTTC	CASRDSTSYEQYF
NA	TRBV2	TRBJ1-1	TGTGCCAGCAGATCGGCGGGGAACATGAACACTGAAGCTTTCTTT	CASRSAGNMNTEAFF
TRBD2	TRBV9	TRBJ2-2	TGTGCCAGCAACGGGGCTAGCGGGCCAACCGGGGAGCTGTTTTTT	CASNGASGPTGELFF
NA	TRBV6-1	TRBJ1-2	TGTGCCAGCACTCGGGGTAGGGCCTATGGCTACACCTTC	CASTRGRAYGYTF
NA	TRBV4-3	TRBJ2-7	TGCGCCAGCAGCCAAGATCTTTTAGGTGGCCTAGGGGCCTACGAGCAGTACTTC	CASSQDLLGGLGAYEQYF